These 30 T cell receptor beta chains originate from one sample sequenced in a study of blood T cell repertoires in COVID-19. Sequencing was performed with immunoSEQ multiplex PCR; in TCRdb, only in-frame clones are kept and a portion is missing. The sample consists of some 120,000 clones, approximately 80% of them appearing once. Material: peripheral blood. The receptors were sampled from a man aged 60 to 69 with acute or convalescent COVID-19.

The chain employs TRBV6-5 and TRBJ2-7; weak D call: TRBD2 (5 bases). CDR3 size: 14 residues. Trimming took off 4 bases at V and 6 bases at J, with 16 bases between the two ends. The germline V gene encodes CDR1 MNHEY and CDR2 SVGAGI. In DNA form, the CDR3 reads TGTGCCAGCAGTTTAGGAGGAGGAGGCTTCGAGCAGTACTTC. It translates to CASSLGGGGFEQYF.

The chain combines TRBV5-1 with TRBJ1-2, with a tentative D call TRBD1 (6 bases). This CDR3 is 14 amino acids long. V shed 4 bases and J shed 7 bases, with 17 bases lying between them. Germline V gives CDR1 SGHRS, CDR2 YFSETQ. This chain's CDR3 is CASSGGGAQSGYTF. CDR3 bases: TGCGCCAGCAGCGGAGGGGGGGCGCAGAGTGGCTACACCTTC. The whole variable domain, filled in from reference TRBV5-1 and TRBJ1-2, reads KAGVTQTPRYLIKTRGQQVTLSCSPISGHRSVSWYQQTPGQGLQFLFEYFSETQRNKGNFPGRFSGRQFSNSRSEMNVSTLELGDSALYLCASSGGGAQSGYTFGSGTRLTVV.

This rearrangement joins TRBV5-1 to TRBJ2-6; 8 bases agree with TRBD2. Germline V lookup: CDR1 SGHRS, CDR2 YFSETQ. J lost 3 bases, V lost 1 base, and 6 bases had no gene match. The CDR3 loop spans 17 amino acids. The CDR3 DNA follows: TGCGCCAGCAGCTTGAAGTTCCTAGCGGGTGGGGCCAACGTCCTGACTTTC. It translates to CASSLKFLAGGANVLTF. The variable domain in full, completed from reference TRBV5-1 and TRBJ2-6, reads KAGVTQTPRYLIKTRGQQVTLSCSPISGHRSVSWYQQTPGQGLQFLFEYFSETQRNKGNFPGRFSGRQFSNSRSEMNVSTLELGDSALYLCASSLKFLAGGANVLTFGAGSRLTVL.

The V gene is TRBV7-3, the J gene TRBJ1-1, with 8 bases identical to TRBD1. V was clipped by 4 bases and J by 6 bases; unmatched bases: 4. The CDR3 runs to 13 residues. Germline V gene lookup returns CDR1 SGHTA and CDR2 FQGTGA. This CDR3 is CASSSGTGSEAFF. The CDR3 coding sequence is TGTGCCAGCAGCTCCGGGACAGGTTCTGAAGCTTTCTTT.

Here the CDR3 reads CSASGVPGLAGETQYF. The CDR3 DNA is TGCAGTGCTAGTGGAGTCCCGGGACTAGCGGGAGAGACCCAGTACTTC. The chain uses TRBV20-1 and TRBJ2-5; TRBD2 matches at 12 bases. The germline gives CDR1 DFQATT, CDR2 SNEGSKA (reference sequence). The CDR3 length is 16 residues. Trimming took 3 bases from V and 4 from J; bases not matched to a gene: 9.

The chain uses TRBV4-1 and TRBJ2-2; 14 bases map to TRBD2. CDR1 MGHRA and CDR2 YSYEKL come from the germline V gene. The CDR3 sequence is 16 residues long. V shed 4 bases, J shed 5 bases, and the junction held 3 bases outside the gene matches. In nucleotides, the CDR3 is TGCGCCAGCAGCCTTTGGACTAGCGGGAGGACCGGGGAGCTGTTTTTT. Amino acid sequence: CASSLWTSGRTGELFF.

V usage is TRBV7-2 and J usage is TRBJ1-6, with D tentatively TRBD1 (6 bases). Germline V CDR1 and CDR2: SGHTA, FQGNSA. The ends were cut back, 3 bases at V and 5 bases at J, with 20 bases in the middle. CDR3 length: 18 residues. The CDR3 protein is CASSLGRSGGADNSPLHF. The CDR3 nucleotides read TGTGCCAGCAGCTTGGGGAGGAGCGGGGGCGCGGATAATTCACCCCTCCACTTT.

The chain links TRBV10-3 to TRBJ2-1; perhaps TRBD1 as D (5 bases). CDR3 length: 17 residues. Per the germline V gene, CDR1 is ENHRY and CDR2 is SYGVKD. V was shortened by 7 bases and J by 0 bases, with 19 bases between the two germline ends. The CDR3 bases are TGTGCCATCAAAAAAACGGACATGACGGGCTCCTACAATGAGCAGTTCTTC. It is translated as CAIKKTDMTGSYNEQFF.

This clone occurred a few times. The V gene is TRBV16, the J gene TRBJ2-7; TRBD1 agrees at 10 bases. Germline V gene data show CDR1 as KGHSY and CDR2 as FQNENV. Trimming at V came to 5 bases and at J to 3 bases, leaving 7 bases not matched to a gene. CDR3 length: 15 residues. The CDR3 is CASSAPGTGDYEQYF. As DNA, the CDR3 is TGTGCCAGCAGCGCCCCCGGGACAGGGGACTACGAGCAGTACTTC.

The chain combines TRBV5-6 with TRBJ2-3, with a tentative D call TRBD2 (6 bases). V lost 7 bases and J lost 0, with 15 bases in between. Germline V gene lookup returns CDR1 SGHDT and CDR2 YYEEEE. There are 15 residues in the CDR3. The CDR3 DNA follows: TGTGCCAGCGGGAGGAGGGGATCTAGCACAGATACGCAGTATTTT. It translates to CASGRRGSSTDTQYF.

This clone turned up a few times. The chain links TRBV24-1 to TRBJ1-2; TRBD1 matches at 11 bases. CDR3 size: 18 residues. Trimming removed 3 bases from V and 0 bases from J; junction bases left unmatched: 8. Germline V CDR1 and CDR2: KGHDR, SFDVKD. The CDR3 DNA reads TGTGCCACCAGTGATCTAGGACAGGGGGCTAATACTAACTATGGCTACACCTTC. This encodes CATSDLGQGANTNYGYTF.

V usage is TRBV19 and J usage is TRBJ1-2; 12 bases are a match to TRBD1. The CDR3 consists of 14 residues. CDR1 LNHDA and CDR2 SQIVND come from the germline V gene (reference sequence). The junction had 7 bases not matched to a gene; V was cut back by 7 bases and J by 7 bases. Written as DNA, the CDR3 is TGTGCCAGTATTTCGGGACAGGGGGCTGGTGGCTACACCTTC. This encodes CASISGQGAGGYTF.

The chain uses TRBV18 and TRBJ2-5, with TRBD2 as a possible D gene (5 bases). This CDR3 region has 14 residues. Deletions cut 5 bases from V and 5 bases from J, with 15 bases between. Germline CDR1 reads KGHSH; CDR2 reads LQKENI. The CDR3 loop is CASSELRVTETQYF. CDR3 nucleotides: TGTGCCAGCTCAGAATTGCGGGTTACGGAGACCCAGTACTTC.

This sequence joins TRBV27 and TRBJ1-6; 10 bases fit TRBD1. The trim removed 3 bases at V and 10 bases at J, leaving 6 bases unmatched. The CDR3 consists of 15 residues. CDR1 is MNHEY and CDR2 is SMNVEV in the germline V gene (reference sequence). CDR3 nucleotides: TGTGCCAGCAGTTTTATACGGGACAGGGGATCACCCCTCCACTTT. As protein: CASSFIRDRGSPLHF.

This chain uses TRBV9 with TRBJ2-3; 16 bases map to TRBD2. CDR3 length: 18 residues. The ends lost 0 bases at V and 2 bases at J; junction bases unmatched: 3. Germline CDR1 reads SGDLS; CDR2 reads YYNGEE. In nucleotides, the CDR3 is TGTGCCAGCAGCGTAGGGGGGACTAGCGGGAGGGCCACAGATACGCAGTATTTT. Translation: CASSVGGTSGRATDTQYF.

The rearrangement uses TRBV2 and TRBJ1-2; 9 bases are a match to TRBD1. Germline V gene sequence: CDR1 SNHLY, CDR2 FYNNEI. The CDR3 runs to 13 residues. V dropped 5 bases and J dropped 6; count of bases not matched to a gene: 4. The CDR3: CASSRDRVDGYTF. The CDR3 region has the DNA TGTGCCAGCAGTCGGGACAGGGTAGATGGCTACACCTTC.

The chain uses TRBV9 and TRBJ2-5; 9 nucleotides agree with TRBD1. The CDR3 spans 15 residues. The V and J ends lost 3 bases and 5 bases, in that order; junction bases with no gene match: 8. Germline CDR1 and CDR2: SGDLS and YYNGEE. The CDR3: CASSAQGQGRETQYF. In nucleotides, the CDR3 is TGTGCCAGCAGCGCCCAGGGACAGGGAAGGGAGACCCAGTACTTC. Complete variable domain (other parts from reference TRBV9 and TRBJ2-5): DSGVTQTPKHLITATGQRVTLRCSPRSGDLSVYWYQQSLDQGLQFLIQYYNGEERAKGNILERFSAQQFPDLHSELNLSSLELGDSALYFCASSAQGQGRETQYFGPGTRLLVL.

This chain uses TRBV2 with TRBJ1-1, with TRBD1 matching 7 bases. This CDR3 spans 15 amino acids. CDR1 and CDR2 from the germline V gene are SNHLY and FYNNEI. Trimming cost V 5 bases and J 1 base; bases outside gene matches: 7. CDR3 in DNA: TGTGCCAGCAGTATGGGACAGCAAACGAACACTGAAGCTTTCTTT. Translated: CASSMGQQTNTEAFF.

The rearrangement joins TRBV5-1 to TRBJ2-2, with 7 bases that match TRBD1. With V trimmed by 5 bases and J by 3 bases, 4 bases remained unmatched. This CDR3 spans 14 amino acids. CDR1 and CDR2 from the germline V gene are SGHRS and YFSETQ. The CDR3 nucleotides are TGCGCCAGCAGACTGGGACAGCACACCGGGGAGCTGTTTTTT. This codes for CASRLGQHTGELFF.

This rearrangement joins TRBV5-1 to TRBJ2-2, with no clear D. Trimming cost V 4 bases and J 6 bases, with 4 bases left between them. Germline lookup yields CDR1 SGHRS and CDR2 YFSETQ. The CDR3 is 11 amino acids. CDR3 DNA: TGCGCCAGCAGCGAGTCCGGGGAGCTGTTTTTT. Protein sequence: CASSESGELFF.

J is TRBJ1-3 and V is TRBV28, with TRBD1 identical over 9 bases. Trimming at V came to 5 bases and at J to 4 bases, leaving 12 bases not matched to a gene. This CDR3 comprises 17 residues. CDR1 is MDHEN, CDR2 SYDVKM, per germline. The CDR3 nucleotides read TGTGCCAGCAGTCAAGCCCCGGGACAGGGAGTCGGAAACACCATATATTTT. Residues: CASSQAPGQGVGNTIYF.

This clone came up a few times. The chain recombines TRBV19 with TRBJ2-7, with no clear D. Germline loops: CDR1 LNHDA, CDR2 SQIVND (reference sequence). V lost 5 bases and J lost 0, with 8 bases in between. This CDR3 contains 13 residues. In DNA, the CDR3 is TGTGCCAGTAGTCGTGAGAGCTCCTACGAGCAGTACTTC. It specifies CASSRESSYEQYF.

The chain uses TRBV19 and TRBJ2-1; TRBD2 matches at 7 bases. V trimming: 7 bases; J trimming: 5 bases; junction bases outside the gene matches: 23. Germline lookup yields CDR1 LNHDA and CDR2 SQIVND (reference sequence). CDR3 length: 19 residues. CDR3 loop: CASTHGARTMAGLHNEQFF. CDR3 nucleotide sequence: TGTGCCAGTACCCATGGGGCGAGAACCATGGCGGGACTACACAATGAGCAGTTCTTC.

This chain joins TRBV6-4 and TRBJ2-7; TRBD1 aligns across 9 bases. Germline V gene sequence: CDR1 MRHNA, CDR2 SNTAGT. The length of the CDR3 is 15 residues. After removal of 2 bases from V and 2 bases from J, the junction contained 4 bases not matched to a gene. CDR3 residues: CASSDGGQGTYEQYF. DNA for the CDR3: TGTGCCAGCAGTGACGGGGGACAGGGTACCTACGAGCAGTACTTC.

This chain's CDR3 is CASSIGTGANYGYTF. The CDR3 nucleotides read TGCGCCAGCAGCATCGGGACAGGGGCTAACTATGGCTACACCTTC. The chain links TRBV5-1 to TRBJ1-2; 10 bases fit TRBD1. The V and J ends lost 4 bases and 0 bases, in that order; junction bases with no gene match: 3. CDR3 size: 15 residues. Germline CDR1 SGHRS, CDR2 YFSETQ. The entire variable domain, with the rest obtained from reference TRBV5-1 and TRBJ1-2, is as follows: KAGVTQTPRYLIKTRGQQVTLSCSPISGHRSVSWYQQTPGQGLQFLFEYFSETQRNKGNFPGRFSGRQFSNSRSEMNVSTLELGDSALYLCASSIGTGANYGYTFGSGTRLTVV.

V gene TRBV5-1 combines with J gene TRBJ1-1, with TRBD1 matching 7 bases. J was trimmed by 2 bases and V by 4 bases; bases with no gene match: 8. Germline-derived CDR1 and CDR2 are SGHRS and YFSETQ. The CDR3 has 15 residues. The CDR3 protein is CASSPHDRANTEAFF. The CDR3 DNA is TGCGCCAGCAGCCCACATGACAGGGCCAACACTGAAGCTTTCTTT.

This chain joins TRBV29-1 and TRBJ1-2; 10 nucleotides line up with TRBD1. V shed 0 bases and J 4 bases; nucleotides not matched to a gene: 8. CDR1 SQVTM and CDR2 ANQGSEA come from the germline V gene. The CDR3 covers 16 residues. The CDR3 bases are TGCAGCGTTGAAGATCCTCGACAGGGGGCAGGCTATGGCTACACCTTC. This gives the protein CSVEDPRQGAGYGYTF.

The gene calls are TRBV15 and TRBJ2-3; no clear D. Germline V gene sequence: CDR1 LNHNV, CDR2 YYDKDF (reference sequence). V was trimmed by 1 base and J by 5 bases, leaving 4 bases between them. This CDR3 region has 12 residues. The chain's CDR3 is CATSRVEDTQYF. The CDR3, as DNA: TGTGCCACCAGCAGAGTAGAAGATACGCAGTATTTT. The complete variable domain, with remaining parts taken from reference TRBV15 and TRBJ2-3, reads DAMVIQNPRYQVTQFGKPVTLSCSQTLNHNVMYWYQQKSSQAPKLLFHYYDKDFNNEADTPDNFQSRRPNTSFCFLDIRSPGLGDTAMYLCATSRVEDTQYFGPGTRLTVL.

The chain joins TRBV18 to TRBJ1-5; the D gene is possibly TRBD1 (6 bases). The CDR3 extends over 13 amino acids. The V gene's germline CDR1 is KGHSH and CDR2 LQKENI. The V and J ends lost 9 bases and 4 bases respectively, with 13 bases between them. The CDR3 region is CASRGTPNQPQHF. The DNA for the CDR3 is TGTGCCAGTAGGGGGACACCAAATCAGCCCCAGCATTTT.

This rearrangement joins TRBV7-6 to TRBJ2-1; the match to TRBD2 covers 8 bases. The CDR3 runs to 14 residues. After removal of 5 bases from V and 4 bases from J, the junction contained 4 bases not matched to a gene. CDR1 and CDR2 (germline): SGHVS, FNYEAQ. CDR3 DNA: TGTGCCAGCAGCCCCGGGGGGGGGTACAATGAGCAGTTCTTC. It specifies CASSPGGGYNEQFF.